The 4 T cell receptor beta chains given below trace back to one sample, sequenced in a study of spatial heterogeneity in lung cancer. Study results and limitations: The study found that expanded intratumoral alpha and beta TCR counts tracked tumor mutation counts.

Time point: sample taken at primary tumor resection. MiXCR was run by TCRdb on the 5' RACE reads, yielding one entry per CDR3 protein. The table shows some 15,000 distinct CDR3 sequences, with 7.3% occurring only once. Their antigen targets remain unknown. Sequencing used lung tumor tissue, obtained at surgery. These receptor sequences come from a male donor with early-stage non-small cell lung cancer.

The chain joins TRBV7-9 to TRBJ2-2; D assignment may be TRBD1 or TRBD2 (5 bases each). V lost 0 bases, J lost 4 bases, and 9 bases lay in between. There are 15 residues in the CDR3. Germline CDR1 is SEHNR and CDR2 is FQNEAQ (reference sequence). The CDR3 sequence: CASSLAGTGTGELFF. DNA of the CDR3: TGTGCCAGCAGCTTAGCTGGGACGGGCACCGGGGAGCTGTTTTTT. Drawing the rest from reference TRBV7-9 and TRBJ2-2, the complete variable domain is DTGVSQNPRHKITKRGQNVTFRCDPISEHNRLYWYRQTLGQGPEFLTYFQNEAQLEKSRLLSDRFSAERPKGSFSTLEIQRTEQGDSAMYLCASSLAGTGTGELFFGEGSRLTVL.

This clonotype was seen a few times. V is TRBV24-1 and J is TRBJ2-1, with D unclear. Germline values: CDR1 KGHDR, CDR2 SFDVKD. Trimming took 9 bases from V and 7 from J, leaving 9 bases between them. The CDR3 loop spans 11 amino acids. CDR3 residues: CATGVRNEQFF. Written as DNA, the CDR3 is TGTGCCACCGGTGTCCGGAATGAGCAGTTCTTC.

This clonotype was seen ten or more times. The CDR3 protein is CASSPRGLDGYTF. In nucleotides, the CDR3 is TGTGCCAGCAGCCCCAGGGGGCTTGATGGCTACACCTTC. The chain links TRBV14 to TRBJ1-2, with TRBD1 matching 8 bases. The CDR3 consists of 13 residues. CDR1 SGHDN and CDR2 FVKESK come from the germline V gene. J lost 6 bases, V lost 4 bases, and 4 bases had no gene match.

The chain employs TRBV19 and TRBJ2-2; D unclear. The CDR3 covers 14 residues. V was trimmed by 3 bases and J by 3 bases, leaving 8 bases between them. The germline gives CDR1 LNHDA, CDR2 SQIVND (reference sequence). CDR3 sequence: CASSIGRYTGELFF. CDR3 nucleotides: TGTGCCAGTAGTATCGGAAGGTACACCGGGGAGCTGTTTTTT.